The rows below give T cell receptor beta chains drawn from one sample of a study of cytomegalovirus exposure and HLA in healthy donors. The table came from immunoSEQ multiplex PCR; TCRdb's copy has only in-frame clones and leaves some out. The repertoire holds tens of thousands of clones, with about 69% as singletons. The sequenced sample was PBMCs. The receptor source for this set is a man aged 40-55 years in good health and CMV-seropositive. Each CDR3 is given with its conserved first and last residue.

v_call cdr3_aa
TRBV30 CAWRATKTGRDTIYF
TRBV6-5 CASSWGAGGQYEQYF
TRBV7-9 CASSSWGGLEQYF
TRBV2 CASSEIAGAGETQYF
TRBV10-1 CASSAGQGCGYTF
TRBV5-6 CASRLTGGGFDSPLHF
TRBV28 CASSTQGPRNQPQHF
TRBV25-1 CASSESAGGPWETQYF
TRBV29-1 CSTLTGEGGYTF
TRBV25-1 CASSLPRTGACQPQHF
TRBV5-6 CASSLRPETVSNQPQHF
TRBV6-5 CASSSTSGGNEQFF
TRBV18 CASSETGGKGTEAFF
TRBV5-6 CASSFGNEQFF
TRBV20-1 CSARDLTEAFF
TRBV28 CASTSPGGTDFYEQYF
TRBV5-1 CASSSWMLGQGSNEKLFF
TRBV7-3 CASSSRGNTGELFF
TRBV25-1 CASSVDRGVTGELFF
TRBV5-5 CASSEILSPSGEQFF
TRBV5-1 CASSLETGGADTQYF
TRBV14 CASSLRGASPLHF
TRBV30 CAWNRRTTGNTIYF
TRBV6-1 CASPKERGRGYTF
TRBV27 CASSNRGRRTGELFF
TRBV5-1 CASSPNPQGSSYNEQFF
TRBV27 CASSDYRANYGYTF
TRBV25-1 CASSESNRGRMNTEAFF
TRBV5-1 CASGTSGQANTGELFF
TRBV9 CASSVAGQSNTEAFF
TRBV11-2 CASSLGQGARQPQHF